This TCR beta chain was retrieved from a study of blood T cell repertoires in COVID-19 (dated by TCRdb to the early 2020s). About the study as a whole: The collaborator samples originated in the United States, Italy and Spain and spanned the acute and convalescent phases of COVID-19. The material from the prospective study consisted of cDNA or gDNA derived from T cells, B-cell-depleted T cells, or PBMCs. The dataset comprised deeply sampled blood TCRbeta repertoires from subjects exposed to, actively infected with, or recovered from COVID-19. The repertoires were released in a freely available public database meant as a resource for research on the immune response to SARS-CoV-2. Samples came from the ongoing ImmuneRACE study (first 160 participants) plus 1,254 subjects from 6 global collaborators. Nearly every sample came with metadata listing a de-identified subject ID, COVID-19 status, age in years and sex. HLA class I and class II types, where available, came from metadata supplied by the sample provider rather than from assay-based typing. Overall study outcomes, separate from this receptor: How much clinical and demographic metadata was included differed by source and by participant, and the metadata was provided uncurated.

TCRbeta CDR3 regions were amplified from genomic DNA by means of the immunoSEQ Assay, a bias-controlled multiplex PCR. On the study's bioinformatics: Within the assay, amplification of reference gene primers was used to estimate how many nucleated cells each sample contained. To quantify the absolute abundance of each unique TCRbeta CDR3 rearrangement, sequence reads were collapsed and filtered. For each sample, productive Simpson clonality was calculated by taking the square root of Simpson's diversity index across productive rearrangements. TCRdb retrieved this table from immuneACCESS and kept in-frame rearrangements only. Not all clones are present; in checked studies, unresolved V genes account for under half, and no reason is known for the remainder. From that table come the V and J calls and clone size; the DNA was used to work out D and trimming. For this sample there are 20,000 to 25,000 clones; about 83% appear just once. The top ten constitute roughly 10% of the sample.

Whole blood was collected in K2EDTA tubes by collaborating institutions according to the institutions' own protocols. For TCRbeta analysis, collaborators shipped samples in one of three forms: frozen whole blood, isolated PBMCs, or DNA extracted from either of those sample types. A word on this clone: Its antigen target is currently unknown. Base qualities are not recorded, but no much larger clone differs from it by a single base.

Measured from the cysteine to the phenylalanine, the CDR3 is 17 residues long. CDR3 DNA is the only sequence kept; it has 51 bases, read in frame from the first base. V is shortened by 1 base, J by 1 base, and the region joining them spans 14 bases. Sequences LGHNT (CDR1) and FRNRAP (CDR2) are obtained from the germline V gene. Sequenced material: peripheral blood. This TCR was sampled from a human donor with active COVID-19. The donor label of this sample is uncertain. The chain is encoded by TRBV12-5 joined to TRBJ2-1; too little of a D gene remains to name it. The CDR3 protein is CASGLATFDGSYNEQFF. The nucleotides read TGTGCTAGTGGTTTGGCCACCTTCGACGGGTCCTACAATGAGCAGTTCTTC.